These T cell receptor beta chains were read from a single sample in a study of blood T cells in healthy people across ages. TCRdb reanalysed the 5' RACE reads using MiXCR and keeps one entry per CDR3 protein. Here the sample spans roughly 900,000 distinct CDR3 sequences, roughly 52% being singletons. The specimen sequenced was blood. These receptors originate from a young man in good health. The conserved cysteine and the conserved F or W are not part of the CDR3 here. Size values are once, few and many counts, or a class for expanded clones, and some rows have none.

TRBJ2-4,TRBV6-5,.,ASRKGDTYENIQY
TRBJ2-3,TRBV11-2,.,ASSFSGDWTGTDTQY
TRBJ2-7,TRBV11-2,.,ASSEIREGEQY
TRBJ2-7,TRBV29-1,.,SVEITGVSYEQY
TRBJ1-5,TRBV6-2/TRBV6-3,.,ASNLKYQPQH
TRBJ2-1,TRBV27,many,ASSSWGSYNEQF
TRBJ1-1,TRBV11-2,few,ASSSTDRVNTEAF
TRBJ2-7,TRBV15,few,ATSRDGTASYEQY
TRBJ1-1,TRBV20-1,few,SASPPAMGTEAF
TRBJ2-4,TRBV3-1,.,ASSQADPGEQY
TRBJ2-5,TRBV3-1,.,ASSHDRLETQY
TRBJ1-2,TRBV25-1,.,VSSANGGYGYT
TRBJ1-1,TRBV10-3,.,AISDGTKNTEAF
TRBJ1-2,TRBV10-3,.,AISAINLGYGYT
TRBJ2-1,TRBV6-5,few,ASSYGQGRDEQF
TRBJ2-1,TRBV6-6,few,ASADQRGGRLEQF
.,TRBV6-5,few,ASSYAPSRSFVSEQY
TRBJ2-5,TRBV5-1,few,ASSWETGVSETQY
TRBJ2-5,TRBV25-1,few,ASSERTGHETQY
TRBJ2-3,TRBV6-2/TRBV6-3,few,ASGRGLLTDTQY
TRBJ2-6,TRBV10-3,few,AISDLTVFLGTGANVLT
TRBJ1-1,TRBV12-3/TRBV12-4,once,ASSPSDRGVTEAF
TRBJ2-7,TRBV3-1,.,ASSQKGGGSYEQY
TRBJ1-4,TRBV7-2,few,ASSLVRGGEKLF
TRBJ2-7,TRBV15,.,ATSWGLSYEQY
TRBJ1-2,TRBV6-1,few,ASSDTVNYGYT
TRBJ1-2,TRBV20-1,.,SARGMDGRANYGYT